This TCR beta chain was recovered during a study of human T cells and chemical hapten exposure. Each CDR3 protein is one row after TCRdb ran MiXCR on the RACE reads. The table lists 300,000 to 350,000 distinct CDR3 sequences, under 9% of them singletons. The time point: patch test 1, 2 weeks after DPC sensitization. Documented treatment: therapeutic diphenylcyclopropenone sensitization with weekly scalp DPC. The CDR3 has 21 residues. V lost 3 bases to trimming and J lost 4 bases, with 28 bases between them. The germline V gene encodes CDR1 LGHNA and CDR2 YSLEER. This clonotype came up many times. The TCR comes from a woman under 30 with alopecia areata. Some clones in this sample may be carry-over from other donors' samples. Source: whole blood, taken in connection with sensitization to the hapten diphenylcyclopropenone (DPC). This sequence joins TRBV4-3 and TRBJ1-6, with D perhaps TRBD1 (5 bases). This CDR3 is CASSQDSGTPNSDYYNSPLHF. The CDR3 region has the DNA TGCGCCAGCAGCCAGGACTCTGGGACTCCGAATTCGGATTATTATAATTCACCCCTCCACTTT.